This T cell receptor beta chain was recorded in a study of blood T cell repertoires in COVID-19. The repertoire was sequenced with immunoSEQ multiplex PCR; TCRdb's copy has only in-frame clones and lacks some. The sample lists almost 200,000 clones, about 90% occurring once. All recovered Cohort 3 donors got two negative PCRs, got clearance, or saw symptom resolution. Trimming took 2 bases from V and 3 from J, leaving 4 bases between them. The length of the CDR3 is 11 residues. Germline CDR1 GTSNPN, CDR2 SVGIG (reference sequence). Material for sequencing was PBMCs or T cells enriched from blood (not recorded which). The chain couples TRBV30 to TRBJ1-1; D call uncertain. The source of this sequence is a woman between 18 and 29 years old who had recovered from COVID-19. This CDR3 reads CAWSNYTEAFF. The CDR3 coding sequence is TGTGCCTGGAGTAACTACACTGAAGCTTTCTTT.